Listed here are 20 T cell receptor beta chains from one sample, sequenced in a study of shared clonotypes between healthy human individuals. Clones were read by immunoSEQ multiplex PCR, and TCRdb kept only the in-frame ones, dropping some. The sample lists some 2.4 million clones, 80% to 95% seen once, with about 0.34% in the top ten. The specimen was naive CD4+ T cells from PBMCs. Documented subset: CD45RA+ positively selected. All receptors come from a man between 18 and 29 years old in good health. Some clones in this sample may be carry-over from other donors' samples.

The chain combines TRBV5-4 with TRBJ2-7; TRBD2 matches 10 bases. The CDR3 is made up of 15 amino acids. In germline, CDR1 is SGHNT, CDR2 YYREEE (reference sequence). J was trimmed by 9 bases and V by 4 bases; bases with no gene match: 13. The CDR3: CASSQLPGLASPQYF. The CDR3 coding sequence is TGTGCCAGCAGCCAACTTCCGGGACTAGCGTCTCCGCAGTACTTC.

This chain joins TRBV4-3 and TRBJ2-7; D may be TRBD1 or TRBD2 (6 bases each). Germline values: CDR1 LGHNA, CDR2 YSLEER. This CDR3 has 16 residues. V was trimmed by 1 base and J by 0 bases, leaving 13 bases between them. CDR3 in amino acids: CASSQGKGGSSYEQYF. CDR3 nucleotides: TGCGCCAGCAGCCAAGGAAAAGGGGGGAGCTCCTACGAGCAGTACTTC.

The rearrangement links TRBV7-9 to TRBJ1-5; possible D gene TRBD1, 5 bases. The germline V and J ends were trimmed by 7 bases and 5 bases, with 27 bases remaining between them. Germline lookup yields CDR1 SEHNR and CDR2 FQNEAQ (reference sequence). This CDR3 is built from 18 residues. The CDR3 nucleotides are TGTGCCAGCACCGGGGACGCAGCTTTGGGGTCTTCCTATCAGCCCCAGCATTTT. It codes for CASTGDAALGSSYQPQHF. Filled out from reference TRBV7-9 and TRBJ1-5, the complete variable domain reads DTGVSQNPRHKITKRGQNVTFRCDPISEHNRLYWYRQTLGQGPEFLTYFQNEAQLEKSRLLSDRFSAERPKGSFSTLEIQRTEQGDSAMYLCASTGDAALGSSYQPQHFGDGTRLSIL.

The CDR3 protein is CASSPGTGTGNTIYF. CDR3 in DNA: TGTGCCAGCAGCCCCGGGACAGGGACTGGAAACACCATATATTTT. This chain links TRBV7-9 with TRBJ1-3, with TRBD1 identical over 9 bases. CDR1 SEHNR and CDR2 FQNEAQ come from the germline V gene (reference sequence). Germline trimming cut 5 bases from V and 2 bases from J; bases unmatched to any gene: 4. The CDR3 spans 15 residues.

This chain links TRBV5-6 with TRBJ2-1; TRBD2 aligns across 10 bases. The germline V gene has CDR1 SGHDT and CDR2 YYEEEE. Trimming took 0 bases from V and 6 from J; bases not matched to a gene: 0. CDR3 length: 14 residues. CDR3 bases: TGTGCCAGCAGCTTGGCTAGCGGGGGCAATGAGCAGTTCTTC. This sequence encodes CASSLASGGNEQFF.

This clone was observed many times. The chain couples TRBV21-1 to TRBJ1-5; the D call TRBD1 from the table was never checked on the DNA. TRBV21-1 corresponds to a pseudogene. The CDR3 loop spans 20 amino acids. CDR3 nucleotide sequence: TGTGCCAGCAGCAAAGAGGATGGGACAGGGGGCTTTGTGGGCAATCAGCCCCAGCATTTT. It codes for CASSKEDGTGGFVGNQPQHF.

The V call is TRBV11-2, the J call TRBJ1-1; no clear D. V lost 5 bases, J lost 0 bases, and 19 bases lay in between. Germline lookup yields CDR1 SGHAT and CDR2 FQNNGV. The CDR3 has 17 amino acids. The CDR3: CASSPGYRTAMNTEAFF. The CDR3 nucleotides are TGTGCCAGCAGCCCCGGGTATCGCACCGCGATGAACACTGAAGCTTTCTTT.

The chain joins TRBV5-6 to TRBJ1-3; D remains unclear. V was pared by 4 bases and J by 3 bases, with 20 bases between. This CDR3 has 17 residues. Germline loops: CDR1 SGHDT, CDR2 YYEEEE. Here the CDR3 reads CASSLRESWNLGNTIYF. DNA for the CDR3: TGTGCCAGCAGCCTGCGAGAATCATGGAACCTTGGAAACACCATATATTTT.

The chain has TRBV5-8 and TRBJ1-5, with D possibly matching TRBD1 (5 bases). The germline CDR1 and CDR2 sequences are SGHTS and YDEGEE. This CDR3 has 16 residues. V lost 1 base to trimming and J lost 4 bases, with 15 bases between them. CDR3 amino acids: CASSLRGQGPNQPQHF. The CDR3 nucleotides read TGTGCCAGCAGCTTGCGAGGGCAGGGTCCGAATCAGCCCCAGCATTTT.

The rearrangement joins TRBV18 to TRBJ2-5, with 9 bases fitting TRBD1. With 2 bases clipped from V and 2 bases from J, the junction kept 6 bases outside the gene matches. The CDR3 is 16 amino acids. The germline CDR1 and CDR2 sequences are KGHSH and LQKENI. CDR3 DNA sequence: TGTGCCAGCTCACCAAGAGCGACAGGGGGTCAAGAGACCCAGTACTTC. It translates to CASSPRATGGQETQYF.

This clone was recorded only once. The chain carries TRBV5-1 and TRBJ2-1; 7 nucleotides line up with TRBD1. CDR3 length: 15 residues. The germline gives CDR1 SGHRS, CDR2 YFSETQ. J was trimmed by 1 base and V by 3 bases; bases with no gene match: 4. The CDR3 spells CASSWGTASYNEQFF. The CDR3 DNA sequence: TGCGCCAGCAGCTGGGGGACAGCGTCCTACAATGAGCAGTTCTTC.

About this clone itself: The sample holds other DNA sequences that translate to the same CDR3. The chain recombines TRBV5-4 with TRBJ2-5; TRBD2 might be the D (6 bases). V lost 1 base and J lost 4, with 8 bases in between. Germline V CDR1 and CDR2: SGHNT, YYREEE (reference sequence). The CDR3 has 13 amino acids. The CDR3 coding sequence is TGTGCCAGCAGCTTGTGGGGAGGAGAGACCCAGTACTTC. Encoded protein: CASSLWGGETQYF.

The genes are TRBV15 and TRBJ2-1, with 7 bases that match TRBD2. Germline CDR1 is LNHNV and CDR2 is YYDKDF (reference sequence). This CDR3 is 15 amino acids long. The J segment lost 3 bases and the V segment lost 3 bases, leaving 5 bases of the junction unmatched. The CDR3 DNA follows: TGTGCCACCAGCAGGGCGGGAGTCGTCTACAATGAGCAGTTCTTC. It encodes CATSRAGVVYNEQFF.

The rearrangement links TRBV7-8 to TRBJ2-7, with D perhaps TRBD2 (5 bases). The V end lost 2 bases, the J end lost 4 bases, and 24 bases lay between the germline ends. Per germline, CDR1 SGHVS and CDR2 FQNEAQ. This CDR3 has 18 amino acids. The CDR3 nucleotides read TGTGCCAGCAGCTTACGCCCTAGCTATAATAGCGCCGATTACGAGCAGTACTTC. It is translated as CASSLRPSYNSADYEQYF.

The V call is TRBV6-5, the J call TRBJ2-1; D call uncertain. Per the germline V gene, CDR1 is MNHEY and CDR2 is SVGAGI. The CDR3 is 12 amino acids. Between the trimmed V and J ends, which lost 5 bases and 12 bases, there was a span of 14 bases. CDR3 in amino acids: CASSPRSTVQFF. CDR3 coding DNA: TGTGCCAGCAGTCCCCGCAGTACAGTGCAGTTCTTC.

The chain couples TRBV11-3 to TRBJ2-1; the D gene is possibly TRBD2 (6 bases). Trimming removed 5 bases from V and 8 bases from J, with 19 bases in between. The germline V gene encodes CDR1 SGHNT and CDR2 YENEEA. CDR3 length: 15 residues. The CDR3 region is CASSAGQGRDYEQFF. In DNA form, the CDR3 reads TGTGCCAGCAGCGCCGGCCAAGGGCGGGATTATGAGCAGTTCTTC.

The chain combines TRBV5-8 with TRBJ1-2, with 7 positions matching TRBD1. The V gene's germline CDR1 is SGHTS and CDR2 YDEGEE. The CDR3 consists of 15 residues. V was pared by 3 bases and J by 6 bases, with 11 bases of the junction left unmatched. CDR3: CASSSLHRGFDGYTF. CDR3 coding DNA: TGTGCCAGCAGCTCGTTACACAGGGGTTTTGATGGCTACACCTTC. Full variable domain (missing parts from reference TRBV5-8 and TRBJ1-2): EAGVTQSPTHLIKTRGQQATLRCSPISGHTSVYWYQQALGLGLQFLLWYDEGEERNRGNFPPRFSGRQFPNYSSELNVNALELEDSALYLCASSSLHRGFDGYTFGSGTRLTVV.

The chain is built from TRBV15 and TRBJ1-3; 7 positions agree with TRBD1. This CDR3 contains 16 residues. After removal of 3 bases from V and 8 bases from J, the junction contained 13 bases not matched to a gene. Germline loops: CDR1 LNHNV, CDR2 YYDKDF (reference sequence). The CDR3 DNA is TGTGCCACCAGCAGGGGCTTCAGGGGGAATCAAGACACCATATATTTT. The encoded protein is CATSRGFRGNQDTIYF. Using reference TRBV15 and TRBJ1-3 for the parts outside the CDR3, the full variable domain is DAMVIQNPRYQVTQFGKPVTLSCSQTLNHNVMYWYQQKSSQAPKLLFHYYDKDFNNEADTPDNFQSRRPNTSFCFLDIRSPGLGDTAMYLCATSRGFRGNQDTIYFGEGSWLTVV.

J is TRBJ1-1 and V is TRBV14, with D possibly being TRBD1 (5 bases). Germline V gene data show CDR1 as SGHDN and CDR2 as FVKESK. This CDR3 region has 16 residues. The V end was cut by 0 bases, the J end by 6 bases, with 17 bases between. The chain's CDR3 is CASSQDWGETYAEAFF. The CDR3 DNA sequence: TGTGCCAGCAGCCAAGATTGGGGCGAAACCTACGCTGAAGCTTTCTTT.

This clone was observed once. The rearrangement uses TRBV5-5 and TRBJ2-2, with D perhaps given as TRBD1 or TRBD2 (5 bases each). CDR3 length equals 16 residues. The germline V and J ends were trimmed by 4 bases and 2 bases, with 15 bases remaining between them. Germline CDR1 is SGHKS and CDR2 is YYEKEE (reference sequence). This CDR3 reads CASSSWGLFNTGELFF. In nucleotides, the CDR3 is TGTGCCAGCAGCAGCTGGGGGTTGTTTAACACCGGGGAGCTGTTTTTT.